This is a list of T cell receptor beta chains from one sample in a study of blood T cell repertoires in COVID-19. The repertoire was sequenced with immunoSEQ multiplex PCR; TCRdb's copy has only in-frame clones and lacks some. This table holds roughly 110,000 clones, approximately 88% found once. Sample: peripheral blood. All receptors derive from a man between 35 and 55 years old with active or convalescent COVID-19. CDR3s include the opening cysteine and the closing phenylalanine or tryptophan. A D gene is named only where the DNA matches it firmly. The size entry is marked missing in some rows and otherwise reads once, few, many or a size class.

d_call,j_call,v_call,cdr3_length,clone_size,cdr3_aa,cdr3_nt
NA,TRBJ2-1,TRBV5-6,17,NA,CASSLVTGSRSYNEQFF,TGTGCCAGCAGCTTGGTAACAGGGAGCCGATCCTACAATGAGCAGTTCTTC
NA,TRBJ1-2,TRBV19,14,few,CASSQRGGEYGYTF,TGTGCCAGTAGTCAGCGAGGGGGAGAATATGGCTACACCTTC
NA,TRBJ1-5,TRBV30,13,NA,CAWSVEGRQPQHF,TGTGCCTGGAGTGTGGAGGGCCGGCAGCCCCAGCATTTT
TRBD1,TRBJ1-2,TRBV27,13,NA,CASSFGTGDGYTF,TGTGCCAGCAGTTTCGGGACAGGGGATGGCTACACCTTC
TRBD2,TRBJ2-5,TRBV4-3,15,NA,CASSQDRAGGETQYF,TGCGCCAGCAGCCAAGATCGGGCGGGGGGCGAGACCCAGTACTTC
NA,TRBJ1-5,TRBV27,15,NA,CASSLEGGSYQPQHF,TGTGCCAGCAGTTTAGAGGGAGGGTCGTATCAGCCCCAGCATTTT
NA,TRBJ2-1,TRBV4-1,17,NA,CASSQDRGGLPGNEQFF,TGCGCCAGCAGCCAAGATCGCGGGGGCCTCCCTGGGAATGAGCAGTTCTTC
NA,TRBJ1-1,TRBV6-5,14,NA,CASSYSPQNTEAFF,TGTGCCAGCAGTTATAGCCCTCAGAACACTGAAGCTTTCTTT
NA,TRBJ1-2,TRBV2,10,NA,CASSLLGYTF,TGTGCCAGCAGCTTACTTGGCTACACCTTC
TRBD1,TRBJ1-5,TRBV6-1,17,NA,CASSEGETGFSNQPQHF,TGTGCCAGCAGTGAAGGTGAGACAGGGTTTAGCAATCAGCCCCAGCATTTT
NA,TRBJ2-2,TRBV19,15,few,CASFYDRWGTGELFF,TGTGCCAGTTTTTACGACAGATGGGGCACCGGGGAGCTGTTTTTT
NA,TRBJ1-1,TRBV7-9,13,NA,CASSFQGWAEAFF,TGTGCCAGCAGCTTCCAGGGTTGGGCTGAAGCTTTCTTT
NA,TRBJ2-1,TRBV11-3,17,NA,CASSLDRGYSSYNEQFF,TGTGCCAGCAGCTTAGATCGCGGGTATAGCTCCTACAATGAGCAGTTCTTC
TRBD1,TRBJ1-5,TRBV2,15,NA,CASSKGAGGYQPQHF,TGTGCCAGCAGTAAGGGGGCAGGGGGATATCAGCCCCAGCATTTT
TRBD1,TRBJ2-6,TRBV18,16,once,CASSQPTGSGANVLTF,TGTGCCAGCTCCCAACCGACAGGGTCCGGGGCCAACGTCCTGACTTTC